This passage covers 18 T cell receptor beta chains from one sample sequenced in a study of blood T cell repertoires in COVID-19. Here immunoSEQ multiplex PCR was the method, and the copy in TCRdb shows in-frame clones only, minus some. The sample records 130,000 to 150,000 clones, roughly 84% being singletons. The sequenced sample consisted of PBMCs or T cells enriched from blood (not recorded which). These receptors all come from a woman aged 45-60 years who had been exposed to COVID-19.

The chain has TRBV19 and TRBJ1-1; TRBD1 agrees at 8 bases. Trimming removed 5 bases from V and 7 bases from J; junction bases left unmatched: 9. The CDR3 runs 14 residues. Germline CDR1 reads LNHDA; CDR2 reads SQIVND (reference sequence). CDR3 nucleotide sequence: TGTGCCAGTAGTGTCGGACAGGGTCCAGGTGAAGCTTTCTTT. Translation: CASSVGQGPGEAFF.

This clone was picked up one time. The genes are TRBV7-2 and TRBJ1-6, with TRBD1 as a possible D gene (6 bases). CDR1 is SGHTA, CDR2 FQGNSA, per germline. The CDR3 sequence is 17 residues long. The V end was cut by 1 base, the J end by 4 bases, with 14 bases between. CDR3 DNA: TGTGCCAGCAGCTTAGTAATTGACAGGCCTTATAATTCACCCCTCCACTTT. It translates to CASSLVIDRPYNSPLHF.

V is TRBV9 and J is TRBJ1-3; tentatively, D is TRBD1 (5 bases). The germline CDR1 and CDR2 sequences are SGDLS and YYNGEE. Deletions cut 1 base from V and 2 bases from J, with 16 bases between. The CDR3 runs 17 residues. The CDR3 bases are TGTGCCAGCAGCGTATTTCAGGGCAATGAGGCTGGAAACACCATATATTTT. The encoded protein is CASSVFQGNEAGNTIYF.

The V gene is TRBV5-6, the J gene TRBJ1-5; D might be TRBD1 (5 bases). V gave up 0 bases and J gave up 7 bases, with 11 bases separating them. Germline values: CDR1 SGHDT, CDR2 YYEEEE. CDR3 size: 14 residues. CDR3 amino acids: CASSLGGGRQPQHF. CDR3 in DNA: TGTGCCAGCAGCTTGGGGGGGGGACGACAGCCCCAGCATTTT.

The chain carries TRBV7-3 and TRBJ2-3, with 8 bases aligning to TRBD1. This CDR3 spans 15 amino acids. The V and J ends lost 2 bases and 3 bases, in that order; junction bases with no gene match: 4. The germline gives CDR1 SGHTA, CDR2 FQGTGA. This CDR3 reads CASSLQGAGTDTQYF. As DNA, the CDR3 is TGTGCCAGCAGCTTACAGGGGGCGGGGACAGATACGCAGTATTTT.

The chain recombines TRBV7-9 with TRBJ2-1; possible D gene TRBD2, 7 bases. V was shortened by 1 base and J by 0 bases, with 13 bases between the two germline ends. Germline V lookup: CDR1 SEHNR, CDR2 FQNEAQ (reference sequence). The CDR3 covers 17 residues. The CDR3 protein is CASSLEGGLSSYNEQFF. CDR3 in DNA: TGTGCCAGCAGCTTAGAGGGGGGACTAAGCTCCTACAATGAGCAGTTCTTC.

This chain joins TRBV27 and TRBJ1-5; no clear D gene. The germline V gene encodes CDR1 MNHEY and CDR2 SMNVEV (reference sequence). V lost 5 bases, J lost 0 bases, and 8 bases lay in between. The CDR3 runs 14 residues. The CDR3 protein is CASSPHLSNQPQHF. DNA for the CDR3: TGTGCCAGCAGTCCACACCTTAGCAATCAGCCCCAGCATTTT.

This chain joins TRBV5-1 and TRBJ1-2; a weak D match, TRBD1 (6 bases). Per germline, CDR1 SGHRS and CDR2 YFSETQ. This CDR3 contains 13 residues. The V end lost 3 bases, the J end lost 7 bases, and 13 bases lay between the germline ends. CDR3 sequence reads: CASSYNREGGYTF. The CDR3 nucleotides read TGCGCCAGCAGCTATAACAGGGAGGGTGGCTACACCTTC.

The CDR3 reads CASSQERGSRAYGYTF. The DNA for the CDR3 is TGTGCCAGCAGCCAAGAAAGGGGTTCTCGGGCCTATGGCTACACCTTC. The rearrangement links TRBV14 to TRBJ1-2; a possible D gene is TRBD1 (5 bases). V lost 0 bases, J lost 4 bases, and 15 bases lay in between. This CDR3 has 16 amino acids. Germline values: CDR1 SGHDN, CDR2 FVKESK.

CDR3 sequence (DNA): TGTGCCAGCAGCGTAGCCACCCAGGGGGAGACCCAGTACTTC. Translating it yields CASSVATQGETQYF. The chain combines TRBV9 with TRBJ2-5, with a possible D match to TRBD1 (6 bases). CDR1 and CDR2 from the germline V gene are SGDLS and YYNGEE. The CDR3 extends over 14 amino acids. Trimming left V 0 bases short and J 5 bases short, with 11 bases between.

The gene calls are TRBV20-1 and TRBJ1-2; no firm D call. In germline, CDR1 is DFQATT, CDR2 SNEGSKA (reference sequence). V dropped 4 bases and J dropped 6 bases, with 9 bases sitting between them. The CDR3 runs 11 residues. CDR3 sequence (DNA): TGCAGTGCTACGGGAGGGAATGGCTACACCTTC. Residues: CSATGGNGYTF.

The V and J genes are TRBV14 and TRBJ2-7, with 10 nucleotides matching TRBD1. V was clipped by 1 base and J by 0 bases; unmatched bases: 6. CDR1 and CDR2 from the germline V gene are SGHDN and FVKESK. The CDR3 is 17 residues long. CDR3 coding DNA: TGTGCCAGCAGCCAAGGCCCGGGGACAGGGGACTCCTACGAGCAGTACTTC. Translated, it gives CASSQGPGTGDSYEQYF.

The V call is TRBV9, the J call TRBJ2-7; no definite D call. Looked up from germline, CDR1 is SGDLS and CDR2 is YYNGEE. CDR3 length: 14 amino acids. The germline V and J ends were trimmed by 6 bases and 3 bases, with 16 bases remaining between them. The chain's CDR3 is CASTRREIGYEQYF. The CDR3 DNA follows: TGTGCCAGCACCCGGAGAGAGATAGGCTACGAGCAGTACTTC.

This clone was observed many times. The rearrangement uses TRBV4-1 and TRBJ2-7, with TRBD2 matching 10 bases. CDR3 length: 15 amino acids. The V gene end was trimmed by 3 bases and the J gene end by 5 bases; junction bases not matched to a gene: 7. Germline loops: CDR1 MGHRA, CDR2 YSYEKL. In nucleotides, the CDR3 is TGCGCCAGCAGCCAGCCGGGACTAGCGAACCACGAGCAGTACTTC. It codes for CASSQPGLANHEQYF.

The gene calls are TRBV7-8 and TRBJ2-7; 7 nucleotides line up with TRBD1. Germline values: CDR1 SGHVS, CDR2 FQNEAQ. The CDR3 is 15 amino acids. The junction had 11 bases not matched to a gene; V was cut back by 7 bases and J by 2 bases. The CDR3 spells CASTARYGTAYEQYF. CDR3 nucleotide sequence: TGTGCCAGCACCGCGAGGTACGGGACAGCCTACGAGCAGTACTTC. Full variable domain (outside the CDR3, taken from reference TRBV7-8 and TRBJ2-7): GAGVSQSPRYKVAKRGQDVALRCDPISGHVSLFWYQQALGQGPEFLTYFQNEAQLDKSGLPSDRFFAERPEGSVSTLKIQRTQQEDSAVYLCASTARYGTAYEQYFGPGTRLTVT.

This clone appeared a single time. The chain joins TRBV11-2 to TRBJ2-5, with 8 bases fitting TRBD2. The CDR3 contains 16 residues. Germline V gene sequence: CDR1 SGHAT, CDR2 FQNNGV. V shed 0 bases, J shed 4 bases, and the junction held 7 bases outside the gene matches. CDR3 sequence: CASSLEGAGGRETQYF. The CDR3 nucleotides are TGTGCCAGCAGCTTAGAAGGGGCGGGGGGTCGAGAGACCCAGTACTTC.

The V gene is TRBV2, the J gene TRBJ1-1; D gene uncertain. The length of the CDR3 is 14 residues. V was trimmed by 8 bases and J by 0 bases, leaving 13 bases between them. The V gene's germline CDR1 is SNHLY and CDR2 FYNNEI. CDR3 nucleotides: TGTGCCAGCTTGAGGGAGGCTCTGAACACTGAAGCTTTCTTT. Its protein product is CASLREALNTEAFF.

This rearrangement joins TRBV4-3 to TRBJ1-5; D remains unclear. This CDR3 region has 16 residues. The germline gives CDR1 LGHNA, CDR2 YSLEER. V dropped 0 bases and J dropped 7 bases, with 16 bases sitting between them. The CDR3 DNA reads TGCGCCAGCAGCCAAGATCATCGGGGAAGGGTGCAGCCCCAGCATTTT. It encodes CASSQDHRGRVQPQHF.